The clone carrying this T cell receptor beta chain has a handful of counts. The antigen is not known. This record comes from a study of blood T cells in healthy people across ages. Study results and limitations: Across the age range, TCR beta diversity per million T cells fell in a roughly linear way.

The CDR3 spans 12 residues. The V end was cut by 6 bases, the J end by 6 bases, with 13 bases between. The germline CDR1 and CDR2 sequences are DFQATT and SNEGSKA (reference sequence). Each donor had approximately 10 milliliters of peripheral blood drawn. Through a sample-barcoded 5' primer and a J-beta primer mix, a second PCR was run for roughly 6 to 11 cycles. TCRdb itself ran the 5' RACE reads through MiXCR, one entry per CDR3 protein. The sample holds about 1.4 million distinct CDR3 sequences; approximately 63% are singletons and the top ten take roughly 7%. The sequence was obtained from a man between 18 and 29 years old in good health. This sequence joins TRBV20-1 and TRBJ2-3, with D unresolved. The sample comprised blood. This chain's CDR3 is CSADPIADTQYF. In DNA form, the CDR3 reads TGCAGTGCGGATCCCATTGCGGATACGCAGTATTTT.